This T cell receptor beta chain stems from a study of cytomegalovirus exposure and HLA in healthy donors. General study findings and limits: The study listed 164 cytomegalovirus-associated TCR beta chains.

A remark on this clone: Its antigen is not known.

Germline trimming cut 6 bases from V and 3 bases from J; bases unmatched to any gene: 7. The V gene's germline CDR1 is SQVTM and CDR2 ANQGSEA. The CDR3 covers 13 residues. TCRdb's copy holds only in-frame clones and misses some; the assay was immunoSEQ multiplex PCR. The sample yields 100,000 to 150,000 clones, about nine tenths seen once. The sequencing input was PBMCs. This clonotype was sampled from a man between 25 and 39 years old in good health and CMV-seronegative. V is TRBV29-1 and J is TRBJ1-1; 7 positions agree with TRBD1. The CDR3: CSVLGQTDTEAFF. The CDR3 nucleotides read TGCAGCGTCCTGGGACAGACTGACACTGAAGCTTTCTTT.